A selection of T cell receptor beta chains follows, all from one sample in a study of blood T cells in healthy people across ages. TCRdb processed the 5' RACE reads anew with MiXCR; each CDR3 protein has one entry. The profile shows fewer than 2,000,000 distinct CDR3 sequences, roughly 30% of them singletons. Sequencing was carried out using blood. These receptors all come from a woman in her twenties or thirties in good health. The CDR3 runs from the conserved cysteine through the conserved F or W. Each record gives: clone size, V gene, J gene, D gene, CDR3 DNA, CDR3 protein. D genes are given only for firm matches. Some rows mark clone size as missing; the rest say once, few, many or name a class of expanded clone.

NA,TRBV12-3/TRBV12-4,TRBJ2-3,NA,TGTGCCAGCAGCGAGACTAGAGGGGGGACAGATACGCAGTATTTT,CASSETRGGTDTQYF
once,TRBV12-3/TRBV12-4,TRBJ1-1,TRBD1,TGTGCCAGCAGTATCCTAAGGACAGGGGGCACTGAAGCTTTCTTT,CASSILRTGGTEAFF
many,TRBV29-1,TRBJ2-1,NA,TGCAGCGTTGGGCCGGGGCGAAGTGACTACAATGAGCAGTTCTTC,CSVGPGRSDYNEQFF
once,TRBV20-1,TRBJ2-1,TRBD1,TGCAGTGCCAGACAGGGAAGCAATGAGCAGTTCTTC,CSARQGSNEQFF
NA,TRBV3-1,TRBJ2-5,TRBD1,TGTGCCAGCAGCCCCGGACAGGGGGCTGGCCAAGAGACCCAGTACTTC,CASSPGQGAGQETQYF
NA,TRBV6-2/TRBV6-3,TRBJ2-1,TRBD2,TGTGCCAGCAGTTCCCCTCTGACTAGCGGGGTCAATGAGCAGTTCTTC,CASSSPLTSGVNEQFF
few,TRBV7-9,TRBJ2-7,NA,TGTGCCAGTAGCTTATTCATTGGGAGCGAGCAGTACTTC,CASSLFIGSEQYF
few,TRBV20-1,TRBJ2-3,TRBD2,TGCAGTGCTAGAGCGCGGGGGGCCCCCATGGGTACGCAGTATTTT,CSARARGAPMGTQYF
NA,TRBV4-1,TRBJ1-2,NA,TGCGCCAGCAGCCAAGGTCGGGCCGGGACCTTCGGTGGCTACACCTTC,CASSQGRAGTFGGYTF
NA,TRBV6-6,TRBJ1-5,NA,TGTGCCAGCAGTTCCGGGACGGCTAGCAATCAGCCCCAGCATTTT,CASSSGTASNQPQHF
few,TRBV20-1,TRBJ2-1,TRBD2,TGCAGTGCCTTTCAAAGCGGGGGGTCCTACAATGAGCAGTTCTTC,CSAFQSGGSYNEQFF
NA,TRBV27,TRBJ2-3,NA,TGTGCCAGCAGGCGTATTAGGGCCGATACGCAGTATTTT,CASRRIRADTQYF
few,TRBV21-1,TRBJ2-1,NA,TGTGCCAGCAGTAAAGCGGCTATCCGCGGAGACAATGAGCAGTTCTTC,CASSKAAIRGDNEQFF
few,TRBV5-1,TRBJ1-1,TRBD1,TGCGCCAGCAGCTTGGATGGGACAGGGAGGAACACTGAAGCTTTCTTT,CASSLDGTGRNTEAFF
many,TRBV4-1,TRBJ2-7,NA,TGCGCCAGCAGCCAACCCCGACGGAGCTACGAGCAGTACTTC,CASSQPRRSYEQYF
NA,TRBV20-1,TRBJ2-7,TRBD2,TGCAGTGCTAGAGAGGGAGCGGGAGGGAGTTACGAGCAGTACTTC,CSAREGAGGSYEQYF
few,TRBV5-1,TRBJ2-3,NA,TGCGCCAGCAGAGCTTTTCCGGGCACAGATACGCAGTATTTT,CASRAFPGTDTQYF
NA,TRBV7-8,TRBJ2-7,TRBD2,TGTGCCAGCAGCTCACGGGGTAGCGGGAGAGGGTACGAGCAGTACTTC,CASSSRGSGRGYEQYF
once,TRBV2,TRBJ2-5,TRBD2,TGTGCCAGCAGATCCCCCACGGGAGGGCGGCTAGAGACCCGGTACTTC,CASRSPTGGRLETRYF
NA,TRBV20-1,TRBJ2-7,NA,TGCAGTGCTAGAGATCTATCGGGGTACGAGCAGTACTTC,CSARDLSGYEQYF
NA,TRBV20-1,TRBJ1-4,NA,TGCAGTGCTCCGGTAGTATCAGAAGAAAAACTGTTTTTT,CSAPVVSEEKLFF
NA,TRBV5-1,TRBJ1-6,NA,TGCGCCAGCAGCTTGGATTCAGGAAACTATAATTCACCCCTCCACTTT,CASSLDSGNYNSPLHF
NA,TRBV11-2,TRBJ2-7,TRBD2,TGTGCCAGCAGCCTAGGACTAGCTCAAGAGCAGTACTTC,CASSLGLAQEQYF
few,TRBV7-6,TRBJ2-1,NA,NA,CASRALSGPYNEQFF
many,TRBV12-3/TRBV12-4,TRBJ2-7,NA,TGTGCCAGCACCGTGGCTGGGAGGAGCTCCTACGAGCAGTACTTC,CASTVAGRSSYEQYF
NA,TRBV7-8,TRBJ1-5,TRBD1,TGTGCCAGCAGCTTAAACGACAGGGTTGGCAATCAGCCCCAGCATTTT,CASSLNDRVGNQPQHF
NA,TRBV28,TRBJ2-3,NA,TGTGCCAGCAGCGAGACGACTGGCACAGATACGCAGTATTTT,CASSETTGTDTQYF
few,TRBV3-1,TRBJ2-1,TRBD2,TGTGCCAGCAGGGCAGCGAGCGGGGGGTACAATGAGCAGTTCTTC,CASRAASGGYNEQFF
NA,TRBV7-8,TRBJ1-1,NA,TGTGCCAGCAGCCGTATAAGACGGAATTTGAACACTGAAGCTTTCTTT,CASSRIRRNLNTEAFF
NA,TRBV2,TRBJ2-1,NA,TGTGCCAGCGGCTTTCTAGCCTACAATGAGCAGTTCTTC,CASGFLAYNEQFF
NA,TRBV9,TRBJ2-3,NA,TGTGCCAGCAGGACTACCGGAGTCGATACGCAGTATTTT,CASRTTGVDTQYF
NA,TRBV7-8,TRBJ2-5,TRBD1,TGTGCCAGCAGCTCCAGGACAGGGTGGATTGAGGAGACCCAGTACTTC,CASSSRTGWIEETQYF
many,TRBV20-1,TRBJ1-2,NA,TGCAGTGCCCGCGGCGGGGTCTATGGCTACACCTTC,CSARGGVYGYTF
few,TRBV20-1,TRBJ2-7,TRBD2,TGCAGTGCTAGGCCAACTAGCGGGTCCTACGAGCAGTACTTC,CSARPTSGSYEQYF
NA,TRBV3-1,TRBJ1-5,NA,TGTGCCAGCAGCCAAGGATCCCCCGGACCGGAGTATAGCAATCAGCCCCAGCATTTT,CASSQGSPGPEYSNQPQHF
NA,TRBV9,TRBJ2-1,NA,TGTGCCAGCAGCGTTCAGAGGAACAATGAGCAGTTCTTC,CASSVQRNNEQFF
few,TRBV11-2,TRBJ2-3,NA,TGTGCCAGCAGCCCTACCGGGAGCGTCACAGATACGCAGTATTTT,CASSPTGSVTDTQYF
NA,TRBV20-1,TRBJ2-2,TRBD1,TGCAGTGCTAGGGGCCTACAGGGGGACACCGGGGAGCTGTTTTTT,CSARGLQGDTGELFF
NA,TRBV19,TRBJ1-5,TRBD1,TGTGCCAGTAGTCCTATGACAGGGGGCGTAGGACAGCCCCAGCATTTT,CASSPMTGGVGQPQHF
many,TRBV12-3/TRBV12-4,TRBJ2-1,NA,TGTGCCAGCAGACGGGGAGGCTACAATGAGCAGTTCTTC,CASRRGGYNEQFF
many,TRBV29-1,TRBJ2-7,NA,TGCAGCGTTGAAGACGGCGTCGGGCAGTACTTC,CSVEDGVGQYF
few,TRBV2,TRBJ2-5,NA,TGTGCCAGCAGTGAAGTGCGGGGACAAGAGACCCAGTACTTC,CASSEVRGQETQYF
many,TRBV20-1,TRBJ2-5,NA,TGCAGTGCTAGGAGGGGCCAAGAGACCCAGTACTTC,CSARRGQETQYF
NA,TRBV7-9,TRBJ1-1,NA,TGTGCCACGCTCAAGGGGAGGGACACTGAAGCTTTCTTT,CATLKGRDTEAFF
few,TRBV27,TRBJ1-2,NA,TGTGCCAGCAGCCCTGTGGGGGGAAATGGCTACACCTTC,CASSPVGGNGYTF
few,TRBV3-1,TRBJ2-3,TRBD1,TGTGCCAGCAGCGGGTCAGGGGGAGTAACAGATACGCAGTATTTT,CASSGSGGVTDTQYF
NA,TRBV5-1,TRBJ1-1,TRBD1,TGCGCCAGCAGCTTGAGCTTGGGACAGAGTAACACTGAAGCTTTCTTT,CASSLSLGQSNTEAFF
many,TRBV29-1,TRBJ2-7,NA,TGCAGCGTTGAGGTGGCAGACCTACCCACCTACGAGCAGTACTTC,CSVEVADLPTYEQYF